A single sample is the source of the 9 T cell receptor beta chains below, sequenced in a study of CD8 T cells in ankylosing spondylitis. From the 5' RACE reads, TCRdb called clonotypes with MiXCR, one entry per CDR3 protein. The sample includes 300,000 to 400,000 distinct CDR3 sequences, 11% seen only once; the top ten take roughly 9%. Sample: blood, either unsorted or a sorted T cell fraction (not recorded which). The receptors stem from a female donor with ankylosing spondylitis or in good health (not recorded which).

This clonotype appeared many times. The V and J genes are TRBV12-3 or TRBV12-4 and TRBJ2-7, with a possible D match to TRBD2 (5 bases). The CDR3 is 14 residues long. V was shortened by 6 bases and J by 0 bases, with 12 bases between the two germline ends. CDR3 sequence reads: CASSPRRASYEQYF. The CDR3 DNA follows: TGTGCCAGCAGCCCTCGGCGGGCCTCCTACGAGCAGTACTTC.

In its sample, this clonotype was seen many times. Here the CDR3 reads CATSDPQGFVDEQFF. The CDR3 region has the DNA TGTGCCACCAGTGACCCGCAGGGATTCGTCGATGAGCAGTTCTTC. The V and J genes are TRBV24-1 and TRBJ2-1; possible D gene TRBD1, 5 bases. Trimming took off 4 bases at V and 8 bases at J, with 17 bases between the two ends. This CDR3 has 15 amino acids. Germline V gene lookup returns CDR1 KGHDR and CDR2 SFDVKD.

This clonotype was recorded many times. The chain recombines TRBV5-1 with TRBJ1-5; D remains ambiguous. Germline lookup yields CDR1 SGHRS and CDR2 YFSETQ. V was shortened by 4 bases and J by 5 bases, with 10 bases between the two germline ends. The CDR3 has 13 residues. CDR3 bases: TGCGCCAGCAGCCGATTGTCCGATCAGCCCCAGCATTTT. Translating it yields CASSRLSDQPQHF.

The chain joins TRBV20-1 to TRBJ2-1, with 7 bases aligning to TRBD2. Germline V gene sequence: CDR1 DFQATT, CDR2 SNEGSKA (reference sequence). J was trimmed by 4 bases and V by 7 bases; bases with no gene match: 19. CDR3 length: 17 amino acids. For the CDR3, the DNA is TGCAGTGTATGGGGCGGCGGGAGTGGCGCCCGGTACAATGAGCAGTTCTTC. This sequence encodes CSVWGGGSGARYNEQFF.

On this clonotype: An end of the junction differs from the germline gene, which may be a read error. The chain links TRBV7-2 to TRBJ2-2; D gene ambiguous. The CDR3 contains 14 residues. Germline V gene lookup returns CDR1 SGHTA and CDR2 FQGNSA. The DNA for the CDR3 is TGTTCCAGCAGCTTAAGCGTGGTGCCCGGGGAGCTGTTTTTT. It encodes CSSSLSVVPGELFF.

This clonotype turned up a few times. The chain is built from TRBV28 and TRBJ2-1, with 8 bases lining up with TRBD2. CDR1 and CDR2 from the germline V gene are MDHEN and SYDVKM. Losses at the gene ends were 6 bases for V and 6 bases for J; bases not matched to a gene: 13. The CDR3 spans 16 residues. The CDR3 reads CASSHIPGLGGNEQFF. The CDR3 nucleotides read TGTGCCAGCAGCCACATTCCGGGACTAGGGGGCAATGAGCAGTTCTTC.

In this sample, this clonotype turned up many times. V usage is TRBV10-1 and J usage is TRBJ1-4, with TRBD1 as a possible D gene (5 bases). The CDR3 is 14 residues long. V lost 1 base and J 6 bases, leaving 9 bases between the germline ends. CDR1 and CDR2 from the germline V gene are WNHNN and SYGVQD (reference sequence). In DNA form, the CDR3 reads TGCGCCAGCAGTGAGTGGGGCGTTGATGAAAAACTGTTTTTT. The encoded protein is CASSEWGVDEKLFF.

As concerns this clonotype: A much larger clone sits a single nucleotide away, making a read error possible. The CDR3 nucleotides read TGTGCCAGCAGGACCGGGACAGGGGGTTTCTACGGGCAGTACTTC. Its protein is CASRTGTGGFYGQYF. V and J are TRBV12-3 or TRBV12-4 and TRBJ2-7; the match to TRBD1 covers 11 bases. This CDR3 contains 15 residues.

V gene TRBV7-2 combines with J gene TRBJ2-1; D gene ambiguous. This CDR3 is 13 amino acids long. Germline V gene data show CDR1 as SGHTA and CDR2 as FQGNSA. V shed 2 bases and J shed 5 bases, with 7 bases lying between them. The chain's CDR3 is CASSLIANNEQFF. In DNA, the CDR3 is TGTGCCAGCAGCTTAATCGCCAACAATGAGCAGTTCTTC.